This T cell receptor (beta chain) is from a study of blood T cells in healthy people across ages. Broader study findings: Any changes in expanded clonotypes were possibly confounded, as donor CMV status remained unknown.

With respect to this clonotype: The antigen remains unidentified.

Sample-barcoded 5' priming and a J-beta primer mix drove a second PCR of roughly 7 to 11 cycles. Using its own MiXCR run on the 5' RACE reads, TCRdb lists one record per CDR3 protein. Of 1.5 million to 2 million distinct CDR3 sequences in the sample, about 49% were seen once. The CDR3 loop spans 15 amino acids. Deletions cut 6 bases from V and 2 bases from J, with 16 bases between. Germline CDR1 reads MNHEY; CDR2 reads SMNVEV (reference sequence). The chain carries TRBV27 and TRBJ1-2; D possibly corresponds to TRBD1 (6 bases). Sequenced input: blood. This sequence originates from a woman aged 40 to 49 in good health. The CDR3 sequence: CASSLHGGLNYGYTF. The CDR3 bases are TGTGCCAGCAGCCTTCATGGGGGCCTCAACTATGGCTACACCTTC.